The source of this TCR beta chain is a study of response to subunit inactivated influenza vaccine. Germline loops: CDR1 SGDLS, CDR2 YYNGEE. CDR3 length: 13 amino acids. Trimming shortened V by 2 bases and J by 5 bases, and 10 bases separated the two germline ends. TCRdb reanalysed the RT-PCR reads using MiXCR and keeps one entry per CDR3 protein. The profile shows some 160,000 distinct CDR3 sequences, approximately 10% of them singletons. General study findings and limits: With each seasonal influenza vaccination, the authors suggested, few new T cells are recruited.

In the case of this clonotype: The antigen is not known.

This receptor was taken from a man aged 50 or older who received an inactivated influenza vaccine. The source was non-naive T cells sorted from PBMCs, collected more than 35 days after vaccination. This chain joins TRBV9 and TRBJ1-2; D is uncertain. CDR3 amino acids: CASSVSEGYGYTF. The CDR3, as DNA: TGTGCCAGCAGCGTCAGTGAGGGTTATGGCTACACCTTC.